Below, 15 T cell receptor beta chains from the same sample are listed, as sequenced in a study of blood T cell repertoires in COVID-19. Profiling relied on immunoSEQ multiplex PCR, and the TCRdb table lists in-frame clones only, not all of them. The table lists fewer than 450,000 clones, roughly 87% of them singletons. Sequenced material: PBMCs or T cells enriched from blood (not recorded which). These receptors were obtained from a woman aged 40 to 50 with acute COVID-19.

This chain connects TRBV6-5 to TRBJ1-6; D is possibly TRBD1 (6 bases). The CDR3 has 15 residues. V shed 5 bases and J shed 5 bases, with 13 bases lying between them. CDR1 is MNHEY, CDR2 SVGAGI, per germline. CDR3 coding DNA: TGTGCCAGCAGTCTGGGGACACGGAATAATTCACCCCTCCACTTT. It codes for CASSLGTRNNSPLHF.

J is TRBJ2-7 and V is TRBV6-5; TRBD2 is a possible D gene (5 bases). This CDR3 has 15 residues. Germline CDR1 is MNHEY and CDR2 is SVGAGI. The germline V and J ends were trimmed by 6 bases and 2 bases, with 17 bases remaining between them. The CDR3 DNA is TGTGCCAGCAGACCCCGGCTAGCTCGAACCTACGAGCAGTACTTC. It codes for CASRPRLARTYEQYF.

The V and J genes are TRBV7-6 and TRBJ2-2, with D unclear. V lost 2 bases, J lost 3 bases, and 7 bases lay in between. Germline CDR1 and CDR2: SGHVS and FNYEAQ. The CDR3 is made up of 14 amino acids. CDR3 DNA: TGTGCCAGCAGCTTAAGTCTAGACACCGGGGAGCTGTTTTTT. This codes for CASSLSLDTGELFF.

The chain is built from TRBV5-1 and TRBJ1-1; the D gene is possibly TRBD1 (5 bases). With 4 bases removed from V and 0 bases from J, the gap between germline ends came to 10 bases. CDR1 and CDR2 from the germline V gene are SGHRS and YFSETQ. CDR3 size: 14 residues. CDR3 DNA sequence: TGCGCCAGCAGCCTAACGACAGTGAACACTGAAGCTTTCTTT. Residues: CASSLTTVNTEAFF.

The rearrangement joins TRBV10-3 to TRBJ2-1; TRBD2 aligns across 11 bases. Germline V CDR1 and CDR2: ENHRY, SYGVKD. CDR3 length: 14 amino acids. The J segment lost 2 bases and the V segment lost 11 bases, leaving 5 bases of the junction unmatched. DNA for the CDR3: TGTGCCGCAAATAGCGGGGGGGCCTACAATGAGCAGTTCTTC. Translated: CAANSGGAYNEQFF.

This rearrangement joins TRBV5-1 to TRBJ1-2, with D unresolved. This CDR3 comprises 14 residues. V lost 1 base, J lost 10 bases, and 17 bases lay in between. Germline V gene lookup returns CDR1 SGHRS and CDR2 YFSETQ. DNA for the CDR3: TGCGCCAGCAGCTTGCAGGCCCAAGGAGGAGACTACACCTTC. It translates to CASSLQAQGGDYTF.

The V gene is TRBV20-1, the J gene TRBJ1-4; possible D gene TRBD1, 5 bases. Trimming left V 2 bases short and J 8 bases short, with 6 bases between. Per germline, CDR1 DFQATT and CDR2 SNEGSKA (reference sequence). There are 11 residues in the CDR3. The CDR3: CSARRQEKLFF. The CDR3 nucleotides read TGCAGTGCTAGAAGACAGGAAAAACTGTTTTTT.

This chain connects TRBV5-1 to TRBJ2-3; 13 bases map to TRBD2. V trimming: 7 bases; J trimming: 4 bases; junction bases outside the gene matches: 6. The germline V gene has CDR1 SGHRS and CDR2 YFSETQ. The CDR3 spans 15 residues. The CDR3 nucleotides read TGCGCCAGCTCCAATGGACTAGCGGGGGCAGATACGCAGTATTTT. It codes for CASSNGLAGADTQYF.

This chain connects TRBV5-4 to TRBJ2-2; 8 bases map to TRBD1. Trimming took 3 bases from V and 4 from J; bases not matched to a gene: 8. The CDR3 consists of 16 residues. Germline V gives CDR1 SGHNT, CDR2 YYREEE (reference sequence). CDR3 loop: CASSWEAGGVTGELFF. In DNA form, the CDR3 reads TGTGCCAGCAGCTGGGAGGCAGGGGGCGTCACCGGGGAGCTGTTTTTT.

The V call is TRBV5-1, the J call TRBJ2-2, with TRBD2 identical over 11 bases. The germline V gene has CDR1 SGHRS and CDR2 YFSETQ. The CDR3 loop spans 16 amino acids. V shed 6 bases, J shed 0 bases, and the junction held 4 bases outside the gene matches. The CDR3, as DNA: TGCGCCAGCACCCTAGCGGGGGGCGCGAACACCGGGGAGCTGTTTTTT. It is translated as CASTLAGGANTGELFF.

This clone was recorded only once. V is TRBV5-4 and J is TRBJ2-5; 7 bases map to TRBD1. From germline, CDR1 is SGHNT and CDR2 YYREEE (reference sequence). The junction had 11 bases not matched to a gene; V was cut back by 1 base and J by 5 bases. This CDR3 contains 16 residues. The DNA of the CDR3 is TGTGCCAGCAGCTTGCTACGGACAGGCGGGCGGGAGACCCAGTACTTC. Translating gives CASSLLRTGGRETQYF.

V and J are TRBV18 and TRBJ2-3, with TRBD2 identical over 7 bases. Germline lookup yields CDR1 KGHSH and CDR2 LQKENI. Trimming cost V 4 bases and J 2 bases; bases outside gene matches: 9. This CDR3 region has 16 residues. CDR3 region: CASSRSTGLLTDTQYF. DNA of the CDR3: TGTGCCAGCTCACGAAGTACGGGACTACTCACAGATACGCAGTATTTT.

The genes are TRBV7-8 and TRBJ2-3; the D is unclear. CDR1 is SGHVS, CDR2 FQNEAQ, per germline. The CDR3 sequence is 13 residues long. The V and J ends lost 3 bases and 6 bases respectively, with 10 bases between them. The CDR3 is CASSFVVPDTQYF. For the CDR3, the DNA is TGTGCCAGCAGCTTCGTAGTCCCGGATACGCAGTATTTT.

The rearrangement uses TRBV9 and TRBJ2-7, with TRBD2 identical over 9 bases. J was trimmed by 6 bases and V by 0 bases; bases with no gene match: 10. The CDR3 extends over 16 amino acids. The germline V gene encodes CDR1 SGDLS and CDR2 YYNGEE. The CDR3 DNA reads as TGTGCCAGCAGCGTAGATCCAGCGGGGGGTTTTGGCGAGCAGTACTTC. Protein: CASSVDPAGGFGEQYF.

The rearrangement joins TRBV2 to TRBJ2-7; TRBD1 agrees at 11 bases. Germline V CDR1 and CDR2: SNHLY, FYNNEI. The CDR3 covers 16 residues. The V segment lost 7 bases and the J segment 5 bases; nucleotides outside the gene matches: 13. CDR3 loop: CASIDREDRGLNEQYF. The CDR3, as DNA: TGTGCCAGCATCGACAGAGAGGACAGGGGGCTTAACGAGCAGTACTTC.